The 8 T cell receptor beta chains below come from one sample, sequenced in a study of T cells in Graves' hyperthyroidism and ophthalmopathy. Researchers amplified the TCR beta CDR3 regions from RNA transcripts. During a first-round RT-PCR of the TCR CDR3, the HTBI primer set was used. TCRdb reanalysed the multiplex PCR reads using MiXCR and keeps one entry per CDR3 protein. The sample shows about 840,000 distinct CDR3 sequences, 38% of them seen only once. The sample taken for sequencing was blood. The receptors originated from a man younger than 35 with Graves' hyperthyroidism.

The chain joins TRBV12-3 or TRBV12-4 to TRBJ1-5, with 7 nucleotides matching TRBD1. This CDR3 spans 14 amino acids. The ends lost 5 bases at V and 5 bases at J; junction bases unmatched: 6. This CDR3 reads CASSKTGNYQPQHF. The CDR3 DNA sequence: TGTGCCAGCAGTAAGACAGGGAACTATCAGCCCCAGCATTTT.

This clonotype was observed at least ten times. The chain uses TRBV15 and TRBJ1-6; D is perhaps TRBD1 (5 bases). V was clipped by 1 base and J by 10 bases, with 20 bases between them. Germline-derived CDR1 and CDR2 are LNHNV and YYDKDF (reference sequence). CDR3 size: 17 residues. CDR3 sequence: CATSRGLVGRSTSPLHF. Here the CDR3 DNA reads TGTGCCACCAGCAGAGGGCTGGTGGGACGATCAACGTCACCCCTCCACTTT.

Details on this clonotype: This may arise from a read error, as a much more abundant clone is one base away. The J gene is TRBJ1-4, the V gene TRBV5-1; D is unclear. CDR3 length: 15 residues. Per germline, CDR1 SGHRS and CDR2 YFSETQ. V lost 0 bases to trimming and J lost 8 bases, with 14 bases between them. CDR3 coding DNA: TGCGCCAGCAGCTTGGGGACGGCGGATGAGGAAAAACTGTTTTTT. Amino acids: CASSLGTADEEKLFF.

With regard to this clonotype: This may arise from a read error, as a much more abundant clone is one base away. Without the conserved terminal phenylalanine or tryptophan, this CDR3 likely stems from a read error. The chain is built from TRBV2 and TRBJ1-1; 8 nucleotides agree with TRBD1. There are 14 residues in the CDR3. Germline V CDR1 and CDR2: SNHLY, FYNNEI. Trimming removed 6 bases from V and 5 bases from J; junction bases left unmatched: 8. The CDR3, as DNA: TGTGCCAGCAGCTCACAGGGGGGTGGTACTGAAGCTTTCCTT. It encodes CASSSQGGGTEAFL.

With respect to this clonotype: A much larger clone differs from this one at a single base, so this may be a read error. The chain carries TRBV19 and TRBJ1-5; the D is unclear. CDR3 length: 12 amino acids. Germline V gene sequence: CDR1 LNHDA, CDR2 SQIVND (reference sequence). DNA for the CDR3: TGTGCCAGCCAGATGGGGAATCAGCCCCAGAATTTT. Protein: CASQMGNQPQNF.

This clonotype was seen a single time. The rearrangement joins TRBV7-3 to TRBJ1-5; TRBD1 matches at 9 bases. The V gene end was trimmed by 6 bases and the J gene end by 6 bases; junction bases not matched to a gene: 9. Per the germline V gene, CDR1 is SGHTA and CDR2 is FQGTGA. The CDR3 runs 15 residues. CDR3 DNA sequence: TGTGCCAGCAGTTTACCGAAGACAGGGGGTCAGCCCCAGCATTTT. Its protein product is CASSLPKTGGQPQHF.

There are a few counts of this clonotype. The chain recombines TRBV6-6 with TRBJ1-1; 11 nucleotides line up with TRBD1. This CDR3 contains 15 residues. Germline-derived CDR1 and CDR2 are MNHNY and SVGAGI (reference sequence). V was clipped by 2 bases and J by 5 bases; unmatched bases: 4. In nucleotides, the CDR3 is TGTGCCAGCAGTTACACGGGACAGGGGGGGACTGAAGCTTTCTTT. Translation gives CASSYTGQGGTEAFF.

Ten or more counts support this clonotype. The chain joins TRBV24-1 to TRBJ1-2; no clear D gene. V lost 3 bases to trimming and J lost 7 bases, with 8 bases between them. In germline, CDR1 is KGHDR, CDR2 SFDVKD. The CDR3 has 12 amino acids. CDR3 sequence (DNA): TGTGCCACCAGTGATCTCCTTGGTGGCTACACCTTC. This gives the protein CATSDLLGGYTF.